These T cell receptor beta chains were read from a single sample in a study of T cells in Graves' hyperthyroidism and ophthalmopathy. TCRdb called the multiplex PCR reads again in MiXCR, with one record for every CDR3 protein. The data show a few hundred thousand distinct CDR3 sequences, roughly 46% seen once. Sequenced material: peripheral blood or thyroid tissue (not recorded which). The receptors were sampled from a woman between 18 and 29 years old with Graves' hyperthyroidism. The CDR3 runs from the conserved cysteine through the conserved F or W. The D gene is left open where the match is weak. The size entry is marked missing in some rows and otherwise reads once, few, many or a size class.

CDR3aa | CDR3nt | abundance | j_gene | len | v_gene | d_gene
CASRRLVDQETQYF | TGTGCCAGCAGGCGACTAGTGGATCAAGAGACCCAGTACTTC | few | TRBJ2-5 | 14 | TRBV6-5 | NA
CSARPGQGRETQYF | TGCAGTGCTAGACCGGGACAGGGGAGGGAGACCCAGTACTTC | NA | TRBJ2-5 | 14 | TRBV20-1 | TRBD1
CATGQGYQPQHF | TGTGCCACCGGCCAGGGATATCAGCCCCAGCATTTT | many | TRBJ1-5 | 12 | TRBV24-1 | NA
CASSRGPKSDEQYF | TGTGCCAGCAGCCGAGGGCCAAAGTCGGACGAGCAGTACTTC | many | TRBJ2-7 | 14 | TRBV11-3 | NA
CSKGQGAGGANVLTF | TGCAGCAAGGGACAGGGGGCTGGTGGGGCCAACGTCCTGACTTTC | NA | TRBJ2-6 | 15 | TRBV29-1 | TRBD1
CASSLLAGGGEETQYF | TGTGCCAGCAGTTTATTAGCGGGAGGAGGAGAAGAGACCCAGTACTTC | many | TRBJ2-5 | 16 | TRBV6-1 | TRBD2
CASSPPEGHATNEKLFF | TGTGCCAGCAGTCCCCCTGAGGGGCACGCAACTAATGAAAAACTGTTTTTT | NA | TRBJ1-4 | 17 | TRBV12-3/TRBV12-4 | NA
CSAGGLAYEQYF | TGCAGTGCGGGCGGACTAGCGTACGAGCAGTACTTC | NA | TRBJ2-7 | 12 | TRBV20-1 | TRBD2
CASSPGLSHEQYF | TGTGCCAGCAGCCCGGGACTTTCCCACGAGCAGTACTTC | NA | TRBJ2-7 | 13 | TRBV9 | NA
CSYRRNEAFF | TGCAGTTACAGGAGGAATGAAGCTTTCTTT | NA | TRBJ1-1 | 10 | TRBV20-1 | NA
CAISEWASGEVDTQYF | TGTGCCATCAGTGAATGGGCTAGCGGGGAAGTAGATACGCAGTATTTT | few | TRBJ2-3 | 16 | TRBV10-3 | TRBD2
CASSETGLDYGYTF | TGTGCCAGCAGTGAGACAGGGCTCGACTATGGCTACACCTTC | NA | TRBJ1-2 | 14 | TRBV28 | TRBD1
CASSPDRGAAGELFF | TGTGCCAGCAGCCCTGACAGGGGCGCAGCCGGGGAGCTGTTTTTT | NA | TRBJ2-2 | 15 | TRBV9 | TRBD1
CSVEGGTASYGYTF | TGCAGCGTTGAGGGGGGAACGGCCTCCTATGGCTACACCTTC | NA | TRBJ1-2 | 14 | TRBV29-1 | NA
CASSRQANQPQHF | TGTGCCAGCAGTAGACAGGCGAATCAGCCCCAGCATTTT | many | TRBJ1-5 | 13 | TRBV12-3/TRBV12-4 | NA
CASSEDRGVTDTQYF | TGTGCCAGCAGTGAGGACAGGGGTGTTACAGATACGCAGTATTTT | NA | TRBJ2-3 | 15 | TRBV2 | TRBD1
CSVGPGTAEDQPQHF | TGCAGCGTTGGGCCCGGGACAGCTGAAGATCAGCCCCAGCATTTT | many | TRBJ1-5 | 15 | TRBV29-1 | TRBD1
CSVEANYGYTF | TGCAGCGTTGAAGCTAACTATGGCTACACCTTC | many | TRBJ1-2 | 11 | TRBV29-1 | NA
CASSITDRGDGYTF | TGTGCCAGTAGTATAACGGACAGGGGGGATGGCTACACCTTC | NA | TRBJ1-2 | 14 | TRBV19 | TRBD1
CASRREAGELFF | TGTGCCAGCAGACGGGAGGCAGGGGAGCTGTTTTTT | NA | TRBJ2-2 | 12 | TRBV7-2 | TRBD2
CASSYGDETQYF | TGTGCCAGCAGTTACGGGGACGAGACCCAGTACTTC | many | TRBJ2-5 | 12 | TRBV6-5 | NA
CSARRTSGSYEQYF | TGCAGTGCTAGACGGACTAGCGGGAGCTACGAGCAGTACTTC | many | TRBJ2-7 | 14 | TRBV20-1 | TRBD2
CASSQEQGGYGYTF | TGCGCCAGCAGCCAAGAACAGGGAGGCTATGGCTACACCTTC | many | TRBJ1-2 | 14 | TRBV4-1 | NA
CASSIGSLTGELFF | TGTGCCAGTAGTATTGGTAGCTTAACCGGGGAGCTGTTTTTT | many | TRBJ2-2 | 14 | TRBV19 | NA
CASSPPGGPFEKLFF | TGTGCCAGCAGCCCCCCAGGGGGCCCGTTTGAAAAACTGTTTTTT | NA | TRBJ1-4 | 15 | TRBV7-2 | TRBD1
CASSSGPSSTEAFF | TGTGCCAGCAGCTCCGGACCCTCTAGCACTGAAGCTTTCTTT | many | TRBJ1-1 | 14 | TRBV11-2 | NA
CARQTDAQGTEAFF | TGTGCTAGACAAACAGACGCCCAGGGGACTGAAGCTTTCTTT | many | TRBJ1-1 | 14 | TRBV7-7 | NA
CASSAGVAGFDGYTF | TGTGCCAGCAGTGCTGGAGTCGCAGGGTTCGATGGCTACACCTTC | NA | TRBJ1-2 | 15 | TRBV25-1 | NA
CASSQQGDLGFRYEQYF | TGTGCCAGCAGCCAGCAGGGCGACTTAGGCTTTAGGTACGAGCAGTACTTC | many | TRBJ2-7 | 17 | TRBV7-9 | NA
CASSREGETQYF | TGCGCCAGCAGCCGGGAAGGAGAGACCCAGTACTTC | many | TRBJ2-5 | 12 | TRBV5-1 | NA
CASSQPLMGPGRGPQHF | TGCGCCAGCAGCCAGCCCCTAATGGGTCCAGGCCGGGGACCCCAGCATTTT | NA | TRBJ1-5 | 17 | TRBV4-1 | NA
CASSLGQKDQPQHF | TGTGCCAGCAGTTTAGGACAGAAAGATCAGCCCCAGCATTTT | few | TRBJ1-5 | 14 | TRBV28 | NA
CSARGLAGGRNEQFF | TGCAGTGCTAGGGGACTAGCGGGAGGACGTAATGAGCAGTTCTTC | NA | TRBJ2-1 | 15 | TRBV20-1 | TRBD2
CASRGPTSQETQYF | TGTGCCAGCAGGGGACCAACCTCCCAAGAGACCCAGTACTTC | many | TRBJ2-5 | 14 | TRBV28 | NA
CATSETGINGYTF | TGTGCCACCAGTGAGACAGGCATCAATGGCTACACCTTC | many | TRBJ1-2 | 13 | TRBV24-1 | NA
CATSGNSGTGNGGYTF | TGTGCCACCAGTGGGAATAGCGGGACAGGGAATGGAGGCTACACCTTC | NA | TRBJ1-2 | 16 | TRBV24-1 | TRBD1
CASSGGQVRNTEAFF | TGCGCCAGCAGCGGGGGACAGGTAAGGAACACTGAAGCTTTCTTT | many | TRBJ1-1 | 15 | TRBV5-1 | TRBD1
CASSVDYLEQYF | TGTGCCAGCAGCGTCGATTACCTAGAGCAGTACTTC | many | TRBJ2-7 | 12 | TRBV5-6 | NA
CASSQGESEKLFF | TGTGCCAGCAGCCAAGGGGAGAGCGAAAAACTGTTTTTT | few | TRBJ1-4 | 13 | TRBV3-1 | NA
CASSFLTSLDMQYF | TGCGCCAGCAGCTTTCTGACTAGCCTAGATATGCAGTATTTT | NA | TRBJ2-3 | 14 | TRBV5-1 | TRBD2
CSAFPRGLDEKLFF | TGCAGTGCTTTTCCCAGGGGGCTCGATGAAAAACTGTTTTTT | many | TRBJ1-4 | 14 | TRBV20-1 | TRBD1